Listed below are T cell receptor beta chains from one sample, sequenced in a study of blood T cell repertoires in COVID-19. Using immunoSEQ multiplex PCR, the repertoire was profiled, and TCRdb retains in-frame clones only, with some absent. The sample holds around 38,000 clones, nearly 90% seen once. Material for sequencing was peripheral blood. These receptors were collected from a man aged 55-75 years with COVID-19, enrolled during active disease. CDR3s include the opening cysteine and the closing phenylalanine or tryptophan. Fields, in order: D gene, V gene, clone size, CDR3 length, J gene, CDR3 DNA, CDR3 protein. The D gene is left open where the match is weak. Clone size is shown for a subset of rows, as once, few, many or a class of expanded clone.

NA,TRBV10-3,once,14,TRBJ1-1,TGTGCCACTAAAAAGACGGGGAGGGACACTGAAGCTTTCTTT,CATKKTGRDTEAFF
TRBD1,TRBV18,NA,13,TRBJ1-2,TGTGCCAGCTCACCCGGACAGGACTATGGCTACACCTTC,CASSPGQDYGYTF
TRBD2,TRBV24-1,NA,17,TRBJ2-7,TGTGCCACCAGTGATTACAGTGGCTTGACTAGCACCTACGAGCAGTACTTC,CATSDYSGLTSTYEQYF
TRBD1,TRBV29-1,NA,17,TRBJ2-3,TGCAGCGTTGGATTCGGGACAGGGTCCACCCCCACAGATACGCAGTATTTT,CSVGFGTGSTPTDTQYF
TRBD1,TRBV6-5,NA,15,TRBJ1-5,TGTGCCAGCAGTTACTCAGGCGGACAGGGCCAGCCCCAGCATTTT,CASSYSGGQGQPQHF
NA,TRBV28,NA,11,TRBJ1-1,TGTGCCAGCAGTTTAAATCTCGGAGCTTTCTTT,CASSLNLGAFF
NA,TRBV6-6,NA,15,TRBJ1-1,TGTGCCAGCAGCCCCTGGGGCAGGGAGAACACTGAAGCTTTCTTT,CASSPWGRENTEAFF
TRBD1,TRBV5-1,few,16,TRBJ2-2,TGCGCCAGCAGTTCATACGGGACAGGGGAAGCCGGGGAGCTGTTTTTT,CASSSYGTGEAGELFF
TRBD2,TRBV29-1,medium-sized,15,TRBJ2-1,TGCAGCGTTGGGCTAGCGGGAGGGCCTCACAATGAGCAGTTCTTC,CSVGLAGGPHNEQFF
TRBD2,TRBV18,NA,14,TRBJ2-7,TGTGCCAGCTCAACAGCTAGCGGGAGTGGGGAGCAGTACTTC,CASSTASGSGEQYF
NA,TRBV7-9,NA,14,TRBJ1-2,TGTGCCAGCAGCTTAGACGGGAGCCGTGGTGGCTACACCTTC,CASSLDGSRGGYTF
TRBD1,TRBV11-2,NA,13,TRBJ2-1,TGTGCCAGCAGAAGGGGGCTCGGCAATGAGCAGTTCTTC,CASRRGLGNEQFF
TRBD2,TRBV19,once,11,TRBJ2-1,TGTGCCAGTAGTTTGCGCGGGAGTTCGTTCTTC,CASSLRGSSFF
NA,TRBV30,once,14,TRBJ1-4,TGTGCCTGGAGTCTCCTAGTTAGTGGCGAAAAACTGTTTTTT,CAWSLLVSGEKLFF
NA,TRBV19,NA,12,TRBJ1-1,TGTGCCAGTATCGGAGGGCCACGGGGAGCTTTCTTT,CASIGGPRGAFF
NA,TRBV28,NA,11,TRBJ1-1,TGTGCCACCGTCCCGGGGGAGGGAGCTTTCTTT,CATVPGEGAFF
TRBD1,TRBV19,NA,14,TRBJ1-1,TGTGCCATCTCGACAGGGGCCCTCGACACTGAAGCTTTCTTT,CAISTGALDTEAFF
NA,TRBV28,NA,14,TRBJ1-5,TGTGCCAGCAGTTTGTCGGGATCCGCAGAGAGCAGGCATTTT,CASSLSGSAESRHF
NA,TRBV11-2,NA,13,TRBJ2-2,TGTGCCAGCAGCTTAGTTAGCACCGGGGAGCTGTTTTTT,CASSLVSTGELFF
TRBD1,TRBV5-1,NA,15,TRBJ1-1,TGCGCCAGCAGCTTGGTGACAGGGGGCATTACTGAAGCTTTCTTT,CASSLVTGGITEAFF
TRBD1,TRBV10-3,NA,10,TRBJ1-1,TGTGCCATTGGACAGGGTATGGCTTTCTTT,CAIGQGMAFF
NA,TRBV5-1,NA,13,TRBJ2-1,TGCGCCAGCAGCCTATCTAGAGTCAATGAGCAGTTCTTC,CASSLSRVNEQFF
NA,TRBV29-1,NA,14,TRBJ1-1,TGCAGCGTTCTACAGGACCCAACGAACACTGAAGCTTTCTTT,CSVLQDPTNTEAFF
NA,TRBV27,NA,14,TRBJ1-5,TGTGCCAGCAGCCCCGGCCGGGGTGATCAGCCCCAGCATTTT,CASSPGRGDQPQHF
NA,TRBV28,once,14,TRBJ2-5,TGTGCCAGCAGAGTTCGACAGAACCAAGAGACCCAGTACTTC,CASRVRQNQETQYF
NA,TRBV2,NA,12,TRBJ1-1,TGTGCCAGCAGTGAACAGAACACTGAAGCTTTCTTT,CASSEQNTEAFF
NA,TRBV30,NA,13,TRBJ1-5,TGTGCCTGGAGTACGCGGGAGAATCAGCCCCAGCATTTT,CAWSTRENQPQHF
NA,TRBV30,NA,14,TRBJ1-4,TGTGCCTGCTCTGCACCCACACAGAATGAAAAACTGTTTTTT,CACSAPTQNEKLFF
NA,TRBV6-2/TRBV6-3,NA,15,TRBJ2-7,TGTGCCAGCAGTACGAGAACAGGGTTGGCCTACGAGCAGTACTTC,CASSTRTGLAYEQYF
NA,TRBV5-4,NA,17,TRBJ2-3,TGTGCCAGCAGCTTGGGGTCAGGGGCCGTGGTCACAGATACGCAGTATTTT,CASSLGSGAVVTDTQYF
TRBD1,TRBV7-2,NA,16,TRBJ2-2,TGTGCCAGCAGCACCCGGGACAGGCCCAACACCGGGGAGCTGTTTTTT,CASSTRDRPNTGELFF
NA,TRBV9,NA,13,TRBJ2-1,TGTGCCAGCAGCGCCCGCCGAGACAATGAGCAGTTCTTC,CASSARRDNEQFF
NA,TRBV7-7,NA,15,TRBJ2-5,TGTGCTAGCAGCCCCCCCGGAGGGGCGAAGGAGACCCAGTACTTC,CASSPPGGAKETQYF
NA,TRBV6-1,NA,15,TRBJ1-4,TGTGCCAGCAGTGAAAGAGGTAGTTTCCGTGAAAAACTGTTTTTT,CASSERGSFREKLFF
TRBD2,TRBV4-2,NA,20,TRBJ2-1,TGTGCCAGCAGCCTCGGACTAGCCCCAAATACTCGCAGCTCCTACAATGAGCAGTTCTTC,CASSLGLAPNTRSSYNEQFF